This is a list of T cell receptor beta chains from one sample in a study of graft-versus-host responses after intestinal transplantation. TCRdb's copy holds only in-frame clones and misses some; the assay was immunoSEQ multiplex PCR. The sample has some 70,000 clones; around 90% are singletons. The specimen comprised bone marrow, sampled approximately 700 days after intestinal transplantation. All receptors derive from a human patient who received an intestinal transplant, so some T cells may come from the graft donor. The CDR3 runs from the conserved cysteine through the conserved F or W. The order of the fields is D gene, clone size, V gene, J gene, CDR3 DNA, CDR3 protein. A D gene is named only where the DNA matches it firmly. Clone size appears in some rows only: once, few, many, or a class for an expanded clone.

>-|-|TRBV5-1|TRBJ2-3
TGCGCCAGCAGCTTGAGGCCGGGACGTATACACACAGATACGCAGTATTTT
CASSLRPGRIHTDTQYF
>TRBD1|-|TRBV7-9|TRBJ2-6
TGTGCCAGCAGCATCCTCCACAGGGGCTCTGGGGCCAACGTCCTGACTTTC
CASSILHRGSGANVLTF
>TRBD2|-|TRBV6-6|TRBJ2-7
TGTGCCAGCAGTTCCGGACTAGCGGGAGTCGAGCAGTACTTC
CASSSGLAGVEQYF
>-|-|TRBV10-1|TRBJ1-1
TGCGCCAGCAGTGAGTCGATTGGCGGCTGGACTGAAGCTTTCTTT
CASSESIGGWTEAFF
>-|-|TRBV5-1|TRBJ2-2
TGCGCCAGCAGCTTGAGAGGGGACACCGGGGAGCTGTTTTTT
CASSLRGDTGELFF
>-|-|TRBV10-3|TRBJ2-2
TGTGCCATCAGTGAGTCGTCCTCCGGGGAGCTGTTTTTT
CAISESSSGELFF
>TRBD1|-|TRBV6-5|TRBJ2-7
TGTGCCAGCAGTTACACTAGACAGGGATCCTACGAGCAGTACTTC
CASSYTRQGSYEQYF
>TRBD1|-|TRBV11-1|TRBJ2-5
TGTGCCAGCAGCTTAGCGCCGGACACCATTGTAGCAGGGGGCGGATACTTC
CASSLAPDTIVAGGGYF
>TRBD1|-|TRBV5-1|TRBJ1-2
TGCGCCAGCAGCTCCGGGACAGGAAACTATGGCTACACCTTC
CASSSGTGNYGYTF
>-|once|TRBV10-3|TRBJ1-3
TGTGCCATCAGTGAGTCGTTCTCTGGAAACACCATATATTTT
CAISESFSGNTIYF
>-|-|TRBV7-9|TRBJ1-2
TGTGCCAGCAGCTTAGACATCCGGGGCTACACCTTC
CASSLDIRGYTF
>TRBD1|-|TRBV9|TRBJ2-3
TGTGCCAGCAGCGTAGCTTCGGGACAGGGAGGAGATACGCAGTATTTT
CASSVASGQGGDTQYF
>-|-|TRBV7-9|TRBJ1-4
TGTGCCAGCAGCCGGTGGCCAGGGGAAGAAAAACTGTTTTTT
CASSRWPGEEKLFF
>-|-|TRBV6-1|TRBJ2-3
TGTGCCAGCAGTGAATTGGGCCAGGGCGGTGATACGCAGTATTTT
CASSELGQGGDTQYF
>-|-|TRBV30|TRBJ2-2
TGTGCCTGGAGCCCAGAGCGGAGGGACACCGGGGAGCTGTTTTTT
CAWSPERRDTGELFF
>-|-|TRBV2|TRBJ1-2
TGTGCCAGCAGATTGGACGGGGACTATGGCTACACCTTC
CASRLDGDYGYTF